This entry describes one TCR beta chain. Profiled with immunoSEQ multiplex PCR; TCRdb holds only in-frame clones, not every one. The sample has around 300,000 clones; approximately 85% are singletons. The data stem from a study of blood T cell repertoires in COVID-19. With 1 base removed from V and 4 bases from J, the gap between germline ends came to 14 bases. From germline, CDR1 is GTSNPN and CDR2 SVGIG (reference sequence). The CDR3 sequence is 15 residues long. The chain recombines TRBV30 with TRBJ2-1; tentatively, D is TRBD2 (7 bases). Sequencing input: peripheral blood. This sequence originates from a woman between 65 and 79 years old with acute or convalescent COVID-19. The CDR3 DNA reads TGTGCCTGGAGTGGGAGAGGGGGGGCTTACAATGAGCAGTTCTTC. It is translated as CAWSGRGGAYNEQFF.